This is a list of T cell receptor beta chains from one sample in a study of blood T cell repertoires in COVID-19. Profiling relied on immunoSEQ multiplex PCR, and the TCRdb table lists in-frame clones only, not all of them. This sample has 120,000 or so clones; 88% occur once, and the top ten carry more than 1.5%. The sample taken for sequencing was peripheral blood. The receptors were sampled from a human donor in a cohort sampled during active COVID-19. The CDR3 runs from the conserved cysteine through the conserved F or W. The order of the fields is CDR3 length, J gene, clone size, D gene, V gene, CDR3 protein, CDR3 DNA. The D gene is left open where the match is weak. Clone size is shown for a subset of rows, as once, few, many or a class of expanded clone.

len: 13
j_gene: TRBJ2-4
abundance: once
d_gene: .
v_gene: TRBV7-9
CDR3aa: CASSSPQGNIQYF
CDR3nt: TGTGCCAGCAGCTCCCCTCAGGGAAACATTCAGTACTTC

len: 16
j_gene: TRBJ2-7
abundance: .
d_gene: TRBD1
v_gene: TRBV6-5
CDR3aa: CASSYSMDRGRDEQYF
CDR3nt: TGTGCCAGCAGTTACTCCATGGACAGGGGGCGCGACGAGCAGTACTTC

len: 12
j_gene: TRBJ1-2
abundance: .
d_gene: TRBD1
v_gene: TRBV19
CDR3aa: CASRGQVYGYTF
CDR3nt: TGTGCCAGTAGAGGACAGGTCTATGGCTACACCTTC

len: 12
j_gene: TRBJ2-7
abundance: .
d_gene: .
v_gene: TRBV11-2
CDR3aa: CASSYQIGEQYF
CDR3nt: TGTGCCAGCAGCTACCAAATCGGCGAGCAGTACTTC

len: 16
j_gene: TRBJ2-7
abundance: .
d_gene: TRBD2
v_gene: TRBV24-1
CDR3aa: CATSDLGASGVYEQYF
CDR3nt: TGTGCCACCAGTGATTTGGGAGCTAGCGGGGTCTACGAGCAGTACTTC

len: 16
j_gene: TRBJ1-1
abundance: few
d_gene: TRBD1
v_gene: TRBV4-1
CDR3aa: CASSPSTGTLNTEAFF
CDR3nt: TGCGCCAGCAGCCCGTCGACAGGGACCTTGAACACTGAAGCTTTCTTT

len: 12
j_gene: TRBJ2-7
abundance: .
d_gene: .
v_gene: TRBV13
CDR3aa: CASRQEGNEQYF
CDR3nt: TGTGCCAGCAGACAAGAGGGTAACGAGCAGTACTTC

len: 14
j_gene: TRBJ2-3
abundance: .
d_gene: .
v_gene: TRBV4-1
CDR3aa: CASSQVIYTDTQYF
CDR3nt: TGCGCCAGCAGCCAAGTAATATACACAGATACGCAGTATTTT

len: 14
j_gene: TRBJ1-6
abundance: .
d_gene: TRBD1
v_gene: TRBV30
CDR3aa: CAWKRDRVNSPLHF
CDR3nt: TGTGCCTGGAAACGGGACAGGGTTAATTCACCCCTCCACTTT

len: 14
j_gene: TRBJ2-7
abundance: .
d_gene: TRBD2
v_gene: TRBV2
CDR3aa: CASSRGLPPYEQYF
CDR3nt: TGTGCCAGCAGCCGGGGACTACCGCCCTACGAGCAGTACTTC

len: 16
j_gene: TRBJ2-7
abundance: .
d_gene: TRBD1
v_gene: TRBV28
CDR3aa: CASSLWWGTGAYEQYF
CDR3nt: TGTGCCAGCAGTTTATGGTGGGGGACAGGGGCCTACGAGCAGTACTTC

len: 14
j_gene: TRBJ1-1
abundance: .
d_gene: TRBD1
v_gene: TRBV10-3
CDR3aa: CAISESTGVTEAFF
CDR3nt: TGTGCCATCAGTGAGTCTACAGGGGTAACTGAAGCTTTCTTT

len: 14
j_gene: TRBJ1-1
abundance: .
d_gene: TRBD1
v_gene: TRBV6-6
CDR3aa: CASSYSTGDTEAFF
CDR3nt: TGTGCCAGCAGTTACTCCACAGGGGACACTGAAGCTTTCTTT

len: 16
j_gene: TRBJ2-7
abundance: .
d_gene: TRBD1
v_gene: TRBV28
CDR3aa: CASNRDRGRGLGEQYF
CDR3nt: TGTGCCAGCAATCGGGACAGGGGTAGAGGACTAGGCGAGCAGTACTTC

len: 16
j_gene: TRBJ2-3
abundance: once
d_gene: .
v_gene: TRBV7-6
CDR3aa: CASSPAGSGRIDTQYF
CDR3nt: TGTGCCAGCAGCCCCGCCGGCAGTGGGCGTATAGATACGCAGTATTTT

len: 12
j_gene: TRBJ2-1
abundance: .
d_gene: .
v_gene: TRBV28
CDR3aa: CASSSASSWEFF
CDR3nt: TGTGCCAGCAGTTCCGCGAGTAGCTGGGAGTTCTTC

len: 13
j_gene: TRBJ2-1
abundance: .
d_gene: .
v_gene: TRBV11-3
CDR3aa: CASSPRGMVEQFF
CDR3nt: TGTGCCAGCAGCCCGAGAGGAATGGTTGAGCAGTTCTTC

len: 16
j_gene: TRBJ2-3
abundance: .
d_gene: TRBD1
v_gene: TRBV30
CDR3aa: CAWSVTGGLITDTQYF
CDR3nt: TGTGCCTGGAGTGTCACAGGGGGCTTGATCACAGATACGCAGTATTTT

len: 16
j_gene: TRBJ2-1
abundance: few
d_gene: TRBD2
v_gene: TRBV7-7
CDR3aa: CASSLTGTSGDSEQFF
CDR3nt: TGTGCTAGCAGCTTGACGGGGACTAGCGGTGATAGTGAGCAGTTCTTC

len: 16
j_gene: TRBJ2-5
abundance: once
d_gene: TRBD2
v_gene: TRBV6-5
CDR3aa: CASSYSTGTSQETQYF
CDR3nt: TGTGCCAGCAGTTACTCCACCGGGACTAGCCAAGAGACCCAGTACTTC

len: 14
j_gene: TRBJ1-5
abundance: .
d_gene: TRBD1
v_gene: TRBV9
CDR3aa: CASSVGDRHQPQHF
CDR3nt: TGTGCCAGCAGCGTAGGGGACAGGCATCAGCCCCAGCATTTT

len: 14
j_gene: TRBJ2-3
abundance: .
d_gene: TRBD1
v_gene: TRBV15
CDR3aa: CATSNAYRGDTQYF
CDR3nt: TGTGCCACCAGCAACGCCTACAGGGGAGATACGCAGTATTTT

len: 15
j_gene: TRBJ1-6
abundance: .
d_gene: TRBD1
v_gene: TRBV5-1
CDR3aa: CASSPDGQGNSPLHF
CDR3nt: TGCGCCAGCAGCCCTGACGGACAGGGAAATTCACCCCTCCACTTT

len: 14
j_gene: TRBJ2-1
abundance: .
d_gene: TRBD2
v_gene: TRBV10-1
CDR3aa: CASSELAEGNEQFF
CDR3nt: TGCGCCAGCAGTGAGCTAGCGGAAGGGAATGAGCAGTTCTTC

len: 15
j_gene: TRBJ2-1
abundance: .
d_gene: TRBD2
v_gene: TRBV3-1/TRBV3-2
CDR3aa: CASSQGTGTINEQFF
CDR3nt: TGTGCCAGCAGCCAAGGAACCGGGACTATCAATGAGCAGTTCTTC

len: 15
j_gene: TRBJ2-2
abundance: .
d_gene: .
v_gene: TRBV5-4
CDR3aa: CASSYRALDTGELFF
CDR3nt: TGTGCCAGCAGCTACAGGGCCCTCGACACCGGGGAGCTGTTTTTT

len: 15
j_gene: TRBJ2-7
abundance: .
d_gene: .
v_gene: TRBV9
CDR3aa: CASSVASGISYEQYF
CDR3nt: TGTGCCAGCAGCGTAGCTAGTGGAATCTCCTACGAGCAGTACTTC

len: 15
j_gene: TRBJ1-4
abundance: .
d_gene: TRBD1
v_gene: TRBV12-5
CDR3aa: CASGLTGQGGEKLFF
CDR3nt: TGTGCTAGTGGTTTGACGGGACAGGGTGGAGAAAAACTGTTTTTT

len: 16
j_gene: TRBJ2-3
abundance: .
d_gene: TRBD2
v_gene: TRBV5-1
CDR3aa: CASSLGLAGVGDTQYF
CDR3nt: TGCGCCAGCAGCTTGGGACTAGCGGGAGTGGGAGATACGCAGTATTTT

len: 17
j_gene: TRBJ2-7
abundance: .
d_gene: TRBD1
v_gene: TRBV5-1
CDR3aa: CASSFTRGQISAYEQYF
CDR3nt: TGCGCCAGCAGCTTCACTAGGGGACAGATTAGCGCCTACGAGCAGTACTTC

len: 13
j_gene: TRBJ1-3
abundance: .
d_gene: .
v_gene: TRBV4-1
CDR3aa: CASTGYSGNTIYF
CDR3nt: TGCGCCAGCACAGGCTACTCTGGAAACACCATATATTTT

len: 14
j_gene: TRBJ2-3
abundance: .
d_gene: TRBD2
v_gene: TRBV29-1
CDR3aa: CSGASGASTDTQYF
CDR3nt: TGCAGCGGCGCTAGCGGGGCTAGCACAGATACGCAGTATTTT

len: 14
j_gene: TRBJ2-7
abundance: .
d_gene: TRBD2
v_gene: TRBV10-3
CDR3aa: CAISGLGRHYEQYF
CDR3nt: TGTGCCATCAGCGGACTAGGAAGACACTACGAGCAGTACTTC

len: 15
j_gene: TRBJ1-1
abundance: .
d_gene: TRBD1
v_gene: TRBV10-1
CDR3aa: CASSETGGLKTEAFF
CDR3nt: TGCGCCAGCAGTGAGACAGGGGGCTTGAAGACTGAAGCTTTCTTT

len: 14
j_gene: TRBJ1-5
abundance: .
d_gene: .
v_gene: TRBV19
CDR3aa: CASSPTVSHQPQHF
CDR3nt: TGTGCCAGTAGCCCGACAGTCAGTCATCAGCCCCAGCATTTT